Reported below is one T cell receptor (beta chain). This entry comes from a study of blood T cell repertoires in COVID-19. Across the study: The analysed material was cDNA or gDNA that came from T cells, B-cell-depleted T cells, or PBMCs.

Germline loops: CDR1 MRHNA, CDR2 SNTAGT. The CDR3 spans 14 residues. The germline V and J ends were trimmed by 5 bases and 0 bases, with 10 bases remaining between them. The method was immunoSEQ multiplex PCR; TCRdb's version includes in-frame clones alone and lacks a portion of them. The table includes fewer than 250,000 clones, approximately 88% detected once. Grouping used clinical history reported by participants in a survey and questionnaire. The recovered donors of Cohort 3 showed two negative PCRs, clearance, or symptom resolution. Material: PBMCs or T cells enriched from blood (not recorded which). The receptor was isolated from a woman younger than 35 who had recovered from COVID-19. The chain uses TRBV6-4 and TRBJ1-1, with D possibly TRBD1 on 5 matching bases. The CDR3 here is CASSPDSLNTEAFF. DNA of the CDR3: TGTGCCAGCAGTCCCGACAGTTTGAACACTGAAGCTTTCTTT.